The following is a T cell receptor beta chain sequence with its context. This sample is part of a study of blood T cell repertoires in COVID-19. Looking at the study overall: Italy, Spain and the United States were the sources of the convalescent and acute COVID-19 samples.

Repertoires were generated with immunoSEQ multiplex PCR, while TCRdb's copy carries only in-frame clones and drops some. This table holds about 140,000 clones, around 80% found once. Participants were aged about 18 to 90 years from around 26 US areas. Clinical history reported by participants formed the basis on which cohorts were assigned. Sequencing was performed on PBMCs or T cells enriched from blood (not recorded which). The TCR originated in a woman aged 18 to 35 who had been exposed to COVID-19.

The CDR3 region has the DNA TGTGCCAGCAGCGTTCAGGGGGACACTGAAGCTTTCTTT. Its protein is CASSVQGDTEAFF. The chain carries TRBV7-3 and TRBJ1-1; 7 bases are shared with TRBD1. The germline V gene has CDR1 SGHTA and CDR2 FQGTGA. The CDR3 is 13 residues long. The junction had 3 bases not matched to a gene; V was cut back by 5 bases and J by 3 bases.